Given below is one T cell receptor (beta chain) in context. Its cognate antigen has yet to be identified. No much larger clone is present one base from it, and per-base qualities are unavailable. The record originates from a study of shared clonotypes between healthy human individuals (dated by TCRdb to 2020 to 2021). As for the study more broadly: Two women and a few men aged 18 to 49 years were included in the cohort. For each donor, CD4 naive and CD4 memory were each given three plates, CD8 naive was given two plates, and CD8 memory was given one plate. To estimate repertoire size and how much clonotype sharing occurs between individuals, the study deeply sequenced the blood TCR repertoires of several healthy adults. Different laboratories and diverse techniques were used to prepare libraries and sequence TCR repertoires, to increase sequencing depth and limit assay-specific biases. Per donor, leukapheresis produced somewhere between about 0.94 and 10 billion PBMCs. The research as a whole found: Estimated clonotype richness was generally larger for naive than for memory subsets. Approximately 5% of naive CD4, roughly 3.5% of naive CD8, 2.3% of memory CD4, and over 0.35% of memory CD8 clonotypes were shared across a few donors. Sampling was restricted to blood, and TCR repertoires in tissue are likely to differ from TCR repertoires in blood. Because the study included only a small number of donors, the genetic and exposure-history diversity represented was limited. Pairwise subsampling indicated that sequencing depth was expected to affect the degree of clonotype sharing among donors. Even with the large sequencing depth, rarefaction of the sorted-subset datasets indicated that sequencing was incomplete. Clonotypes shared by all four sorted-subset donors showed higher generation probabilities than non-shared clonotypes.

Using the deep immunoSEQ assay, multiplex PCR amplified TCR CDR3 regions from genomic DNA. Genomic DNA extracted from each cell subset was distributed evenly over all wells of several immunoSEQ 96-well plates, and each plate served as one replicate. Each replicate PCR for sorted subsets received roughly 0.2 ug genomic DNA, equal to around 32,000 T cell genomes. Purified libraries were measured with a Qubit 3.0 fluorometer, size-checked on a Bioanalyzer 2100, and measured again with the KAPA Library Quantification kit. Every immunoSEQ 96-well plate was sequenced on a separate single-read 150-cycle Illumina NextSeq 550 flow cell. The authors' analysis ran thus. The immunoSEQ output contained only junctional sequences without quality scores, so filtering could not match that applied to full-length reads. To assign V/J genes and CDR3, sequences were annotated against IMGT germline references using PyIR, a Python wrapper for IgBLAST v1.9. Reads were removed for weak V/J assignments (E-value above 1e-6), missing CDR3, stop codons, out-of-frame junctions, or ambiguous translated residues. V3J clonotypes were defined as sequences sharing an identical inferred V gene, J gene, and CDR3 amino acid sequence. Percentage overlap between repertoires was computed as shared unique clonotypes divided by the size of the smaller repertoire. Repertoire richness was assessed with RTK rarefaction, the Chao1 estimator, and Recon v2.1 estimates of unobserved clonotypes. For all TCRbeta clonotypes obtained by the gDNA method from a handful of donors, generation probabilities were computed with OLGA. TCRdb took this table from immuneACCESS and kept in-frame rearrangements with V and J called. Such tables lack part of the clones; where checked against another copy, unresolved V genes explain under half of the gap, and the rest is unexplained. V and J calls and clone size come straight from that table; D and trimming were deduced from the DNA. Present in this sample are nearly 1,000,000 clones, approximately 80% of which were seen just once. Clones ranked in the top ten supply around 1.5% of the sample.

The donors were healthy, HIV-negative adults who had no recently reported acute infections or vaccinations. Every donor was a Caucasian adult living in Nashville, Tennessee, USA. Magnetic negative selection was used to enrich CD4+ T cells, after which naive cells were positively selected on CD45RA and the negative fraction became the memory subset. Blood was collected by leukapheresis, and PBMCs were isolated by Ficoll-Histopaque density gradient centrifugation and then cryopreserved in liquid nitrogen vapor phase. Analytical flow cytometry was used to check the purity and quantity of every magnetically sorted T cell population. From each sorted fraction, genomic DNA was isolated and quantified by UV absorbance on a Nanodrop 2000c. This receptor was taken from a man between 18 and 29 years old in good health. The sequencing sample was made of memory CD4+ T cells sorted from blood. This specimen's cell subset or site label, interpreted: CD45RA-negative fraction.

CDR3 sequence: CASSPTDSYNEQFF. In nucleotide form, the sequence is TGTGCCAGCAGTCCGACAGACTCCTACAATGAGCAGTTCTTC. The rearranged chain carries TRBV6-5 and TRBJ2-1; tentative D gene TRBD1, with 5 bases matching. Relative to germline, V is 5 bases shorter and J is 0 bases shorter, with 8 bases between their ends. Sequences MNHEY (CDR1) and SVGAGI (CDR2) are obtained from the germline V gene. Reading from cysteine to phenylalanine, the CDR3 counts 14 amino acids. Kept here is only the CDR3 DNA, which spans 42 bases and is read in frame from base 1.